The 20 T cell receptor beta chains below all came from one sample that was sequenced in a study of post-analysis software for immune sequencing data. The library was made from cDNA and included unique molecular identifiers. TCRdb redid the calling of the PCR reads with MiXCR, one entry per CDR3 protein. The top ten clones hold roughly 5.2% of a sample with 700,000 to 900,000 distinct CDR3 sequences, around 46% of them seen once. Study observations and caveats: Patients showed TRBV5-6, TRBV5-1 and TRBV20-1 among a few TRBV segments more frequent than in controls.

These receptors have no identified antigens. The material sequenced was blood. The receptors shown here come from a girl aged 5 to 17 with multiple sclerosis.

This clonotype was observed a few times. The chain recombines TRBV30 with TRBJ2-1; 13 positions match TRBD2. The DNA end lines up better with TRBJ2-7; the J call may be wrong. CDR1 and CDR2 from the germline V gene are GTSNPN and SVGIG (reference sequence). The CDR3 length is 14 residues. The CDR3 loop reads CAWSGLAGYNEQYF. The CDR3 DNA is TGTGCCTGGTCGGGACTAGCGGGATACAATGAGCAGTACTTC.

V and J are TRBV5-6 and TRBJ2-1; the match to TRBD2 covers 11 bases. The CDR3 extends over 17 amino acids. Germline V lookup: CDR1 SGHDT, CDR2 YYEEEE. The trim removed 6 bases at V and 3 bases at J, leaving 11 bases unmatched. CDR3 amino acids: CASTLRAGTSGYNEQFF. CDR3 nucleotides: TGTGCCAGCACCCTGAGGGCCGGGACTAGCGGCTACAATGAGCAGTTCTTC.

This chain joins TRBV4-2 and TRBJ2-7, with 13 bases identical to TRBD2. With 0 bases clipped from V and 2 bases from J, the junction kept 1 base outside the gene matches. The V gene's germline CDR1 is LGHNA and CDR2 YNFKEQ. This CDR3 spans 16 amino acids. CDR3 DNA sequence: TGTGCCAGCAGCCAAGATGGGACTAGCGGGACCTACGAGCAGTACTTC. This sequence encodes CASSQDGTSGTYEQYF.

This clonotype came up a few times. The chain couples TRBV4-3 to TRBJ1-1; 7 bases match TRBD1. Germline loops: CDR1 LGHNA, CDR2 YSLEER. V shed 0 bases and J 5 bases; nucleotides not matched to a gene: 6. The CDR3 totals 15 residues. The CDR3: CASSQEGSGGTEAFF. For the CDR3, the DNA is TGCGCCAGCAGCCAAGAAGGGTCAGGGGGGACTGAAGCTTTCTTT.

The chain links TRBV7-3 to TRBJ2-1; TRBD2 agrees at 7 bases. Germline V lookup: CDR1 SGHTA, CDR2 FQGTGA. Trimming took 4 bases from V and 2 from J; bases not matched to a gene: 11. The CDR3 runs to 17 residues. This CDR3 reads CASSSTGRGSTYNEQFF. In DNA, the CDR3 is TGTGCCAGCAGCTCTACGGGGAGGGGTTCTACCTACAATGAGCAGTTCTTC.

This clonotype was seen a handful of times. CDR3: CSFTDRGYEQYF. For the CDR3, the DNA is TGCAGCTTTACCGACAGGGGGTACGAGCAGTACTTC. The J gene is TRBJ2-7, the V gene TRBV29-1; 9 nucleotides line up with TRBD1. J was trimmed by 4 bases and V by 8 bases; bases with no gene match: 6. The CDR3 sequence is 12 residues long. Looked up from germline, CDR1 is SQVTM and CDR2 is ANQGSEA.

As for this clonotype: The junction does not match germline at one end; this may be a read error. This chain uses TRBV27 with TRBJ1-1; D gene ambiguous. CDR3 length: 11 amino acids. CDR1 is MNHEY and CDR2 is SMNVEV in the germline V gene (reference sequence). CDR3 nucleotides: TGTGCCAGCAGGTGGAACACCGAAGCTTTCTTT. Translating gives CASRWNTEAFF.

The chain uses TRBV6-1 and TRBJ2-5; D remains unclear. The DNA end is a closer match to TRBJ2-7, so the J assignment may be wrong. The germline CDR1 and CDR2 sequences are MNHNS and SASEGT. CDR3 size: 12 residues. CDR3 sequence: CASRKGTYEQYF. The CDR3 DNA is TGTGCCAGCAGAAAAGGTACCTACGAGCAGTACTTC.

The rearrangement uses TRBV7-8 and TRBJ2-7; a weak D match, TRBD1 (5 bases). The end of the DNA aligns better with TRBJ2-5, so the J call may be wrong. The CDR3 has 17 amino acids. The germline V gene has CDR1 SGHVS and CDR2 FQNEAQ. The CDR3 loop reads CASSFRTATVPGETQYF. The DNA for the CDR3 is TGTGCCAGCAGCTTTCGTACGGCGACAGTGCCCGGGGAGACCCAGTACTTC.

The chain links TRBV4-1 to TRBJ1-4; D possibly corresponds to TRBD1 (6 bases). The CDR3 extends over 14 amino acids. Germline V lookup: CDR1 MGHRA, CDR2 YSYEKL. Trimming cost V 2 bases and J 4 bases, with 8 bases left between them. In DNA, the CDR3 is TGCGCCAGCAGCCAAAGACAGGATAATGAAAAACTGTTTTTT. Translated, it gives CASSQRQDNEKLFF.

The chain carries TRBV20-1 and TRBJ2-7; D unclear. Germline lookup yields CDR1 DFQATT and CDR2 SNEGSKA (reference sequence). This CDR3 region has 11 residues. V lost 1 base and J 6 bases, leaving 7 bases between the germline ends. CDR3 DNA sequence: TGCAGTGCTAGAGGAGTTGGCGAGCAGTACTTC. Translation gives CSARGVGEQYF.

The rearrangement joins TRBV27 to TRBJ2-4, with D possibly being TRBD1 or TRBD2 (6 bases each). Germline loops: CDR1 MNHEY, CDR2 SMNVEV (reference sequence). The CDR3 totals 14 residues. The V end was cut by 1 base, the J end by 9 bases, with 13 bases between. This chain's CDR3 is CASSLWAGEAIQYF. As DNA, the CDR3 is TGTGCCAGCAGTTTATGGGCAGGGGAGGCCATTCAGTACTTC.

The rearrangement joins TRBV20-1 to TRBJ1-2; tentatively, D is TRBD1 (6 bases). Germline loops: CDR1 DFQATT, CDR2 SNEGSKA (reference sequence). Deletions cut 3 bases from V and 2 bases from J, with 10 bases between. The CDR3 consists of 13 residues. DNA for the CDR3: TGCAGTGCTAGCGCCAGGGGCAACTATGGCTACACCTTC. This encodes CSASARGNYGYTF.

This clonotype appeared a single time. It may be a read error: a sequence one base away is much more abundant. The genes are TRBV7-2 and TRBJ2-5, with D possibly TRBD2 on 6 matching bases. Between the trimmed V and J ends, which lost 2 bases and 11 bases, there was a span of 24 bases. Germline-derived CDR1 and CDR2 are SGHTA and FQGNSA. The CDR3 runs to 16 residues. CDR3 sequence reads: CASSLTGRGAYNEQYF. In DNA form, the CDR3 reads TGTGCCAGCAGCTTAACGGGGCGCGGGGCCTACAATGAGCAGTACTTC.

V is TRBV29-1 and J is TRBJ2-5; the match to TRBD1 covers 8 bases. The J call may not be correct, given that the DNA end is closer to TRBJ2-7. The CDR3 runs to 15 residues. Germline loops: CDR1 SQVTM, CDR2 ANQGSEA. CDR3 DNA: TGCAGCGTTGAGCTGACAGGGGACGGGGTTATCGAGCAGTACTTC. It encodes CSVELTGDGVIEQYF.

This clonotype appeared a few times. The chain joins TRBV7-8 to TRBJ1-1; D not resolved. CDR3 length equals 15 residues. Looked up from germline, CDR1 is SGHVS and CDR2 is FQNEAQ. Trimming shortened V by 1 base and J by 1 base, and 10 bases separated the two germline ends. Written as DNA, the CDR3 is TGTGCCAGCAGCTTAGAAGGTGCAGCGAACACTGAAGCTTTCTTT. Amino acids: CASSLEGAANTEAFF.

This sequence joins TRBV6-1 and TRBJ2-3; tentatively, D is TRBD1 (5 bases). The end of the DNA is better explained by TRBJ1-5, so the J call may be wrong. CDR1 is MNHNS, CDR2 SASEGT, per germline. The CDR3 has 17 amino acids. CDR3 sequence (DNA): TGTGCCAGCAGGAAAGGGACTAGACCAATGAGCACAGATACGCAGCATTTT. Translation: CASRKGTRPMSTDTQHF.

The chain joins TRBV15 to TRBJ2-4; either TRBD1 or TRBD2 may fit D (5 bases each). The CDR3 is made up of 15 amino acids. With 0 bases removed from V and 8 bases from J, the gap between germline ends came to 14 bases. CDR1 LNHNV and CDR2 YYDKDF come from the germline V gene (reference sequence). The CDR3 DNA reads TGTGCCACCAGCAGAGATCTGAGGGGTTCGTACATTCAGTACTTC. Translating it yields CATSRDLRGSYIQYF.

The chain uses TRBV13 and TRBJ2-1, with 9 bases lining up with TRBD2. V shed 4 bases, J shed 9 bases, and the junction held 16 bases outside the gene matches. The CDR3 loop spans 17 amino acids. CDR1 PRHDT and CDR2 FYEKMQ come from the germline V gene (reference sequence). DNA for the CDR3: TGTGCCAGCAGCTCCACCTCCGGGACTAGCAATTTCGGTGAGCAGTTCTTC. Its protein product is CASSSTSGTSNFGEQFF.

The chain has TRBV12-3 or TRBV12-4 and TRBJ2-3; D remains unclear. Trimming pared 8 bases from V and 3 bases from J, leaving 18 bases between. The CDR3 totals 15 residues. The CDR3 loop is CASLSDGRATDTQYF. CDR3 sequence (DNA): TGTGCCAGCTTGTCGGACGGTAGAGCAACAGATACGCAGTATTTT.